This T cell receptor beta chain stems from a study of blood T cell repertoires in COVID-19. Overall study context: The United States, Italy and Spain provided the acute and convalescent COVID-19 samples. PBMCs, B-cell-depleted T cells, or T cells provided the cDNA or gDNA that made up the material.

Original processing notes: Researchers report that nucleated cell counts were estimated from reference gene primer amplification. Method: immunoSEQ multiplex PCR; TCRdb's copy keeps in-frame clones and lacks some. That table gives V, J and clone size, and the DNA gave D and trimming. The data hold 95,000 to 150,000 clones, with about 91% observed a single time. CDR3 length: 16 amino acids. Germline-derived CDR1 and CDR2 are MDHEN and SYDVKM. V was trimmed by 7 bases and J by 6 bases, leaving 23 bases between them. This chain connects TRBV28 to TRBJ2-3, with D possibly matching TRBD2 (6 bases). Material for sequencing was peripheral blood. This sequence was found in a woman aged 50 to 60 with active or convalescent COVID-19. This CDR3 is CASTRSLGGWVDTQYF. DNA of the CDR3: TGTGCCAGCACCAGAAGTCTGGGAGGCTGGGTCGATACGCAGTATTTT.